A selection of T cell receptor beta chains follows, all from one sample in a study of cytomegalovirus exposure and HLA in healthy donors. TCRdb's copy holds only in-frame clones and misses some; the assay was immunoSEQ multiplex PCR. The profile shows around 50,000 clones, 72% of them singletons. Sequenced: PBMCs. All receptors derive from a woman in her forties or fifties in good health and CMV-seropositive. CDR3s include the opening cysteine and the closing phenylalanine or tryptophan. The D gene is left open where the match is weak. Part of the rows lack a size; the others show once, few, many or a class for expanded clones.

clone_size	d_call	v_call	j_call	cdr3_nt	cdr3_aa
.	.	TRBV18	TRBJ1-1	TGTGCCAGCTCACCGGGGGCGGGGGTGAACACTGAAGCTTTCTTT	CASSPGAGVNTEAFF
once	TRBD1	TRBV28	TRBJ2-5	TGTGCCAGCAGTCCACAGGGGGCCGAGACCCAGTACTTC	CASSPQGAETQYF
.	TRBD1	TRBV2	TRBJ2-7	TGTGCCAGCAGCGCCCGGGACAGGGGGCGGGACGAGCAGTACTTC	CASSARDRGRDEQYF
.	.	TRBV11-2	TRBJ1-4	TGTGCCAGCAGCTTAGATATAGGACAGAAGGGGGAAAAACTGTTTTTT	CASSLDIGQKGEKLFF
.	TRBD1	TRBV5-5	TRBJ1-1	TGTGCCAGCAGTCGACAGGGTAACACTGAAGCTTTCTTT	CASSRQGNTEAFF
.	.	TRBV19	TRBJ1-1	TGTGCCAGTAGTATAGACAGGACTGAAGCTTTCTTT	CASSIDRTEAFF
.	TRBD1	TRBV11-2	TRBJ1-2	TGTGCCAGCAGCGTAGGGGGACAGGGCTATGGCTACACCTTC	CASSVGGQGYGYTF
.	.	TRBV5-1	TRBJ2-1	TGCGCCAGCAGCTTGGACAGGGTGGTTCGCGAGCAGTTCTTC	CASSLDRVVREQFF
few	.	TRBV7-2	TRBJ2-1	TGTGCCAGCATCCCCCGTGTCGGGAGAAATGAGCAGTTCTTC	CASIPRVGRNEQFF
.	TRBD1	TRBV4-1	TRBJ1-2	TGCGCCAGCAGTCAAGGACAGGGTGCTAACTATGGCTACACCTTC	CASSQGQGANYGYTF
.	.	TRBV9	TRBJ2-3	TGTGCCAGCAGCGTTAGTAGCGGACGCACAGATACGCAGTATTTT	CASSVSSGRTDTQYF
.	.	TRBV5-4	TRBJ2-2	TGTGCCAGCAGCCCTAGGAAGGTGGCCTCGAACACCGGGGAGCTGTTTTTT	CASSPRKVASNTGELFF
.	TRBD1	TRBV5-6	TRBJ2-7	TGTGCCAGCAGCGACCGACAGGGGGTAAAAATTATGGGCGGCTACGAGCAGTACTTC	CASSDRQGVKIMGGYEQYF
.	.	TRBV7-9	TRBJ2-7	TGTGCCAGCAGCTTAGGTAGTGATACCTACGAGCAGTACTTC	CASSLGSDTYEQYF
.	TRBD2	TRBV18	TRBJ2-1	TGTGCCAGCTCCGGGACTAGCACCTACAATGAGCAGTTCTTC	CASSGTSTYNEQFF
.	.	TRBV5-6	TRBJ2-5	TGTGCCAGCAGCTTGAGACTAGGGTTTCAGACCCAGTACTTC	CASSLRLGFQTQYF
.	TRBD2	TRBV5-1	TRBJ2-7	TGCGCCAGCAGCCCCGGACTAGCGGGGTTATACGAGCAGTACTTC	CASSPGLAGLYEQYF
.	.	TRBV9	TRBJ2-2	TGTGCCAGCAGCCCCACATCAGCAGGAGGGGAGCTGTTTTTT	CASSPTSAGGELFF
.	TRBD2	TRBV4-3	TRBJ2-3	TGCGCCAGCAGCCAAGGGGTAGCGGGGCACACAGATACGCAGTATTTT	CASSQGVAGHTDTQYF
.	.	TRBV4-1	TRBJ2-1	TGCGCCAGCAGCCAAGATGGGGGCGGAAGCTCCTACAATGAGCAGTTCTTC	CASSQDGGGSSYNEQFF
.	TRBD1	TRBV27	TRBJ1-2	TGTGCCAGCAGTTTATCGCCCCGACAGGGACCCTATGGCTACACCTTC	CASSLSPRQGPYGYTF
.	TRBD2	TRBV5-1	TRBJ2-3	TGCGCCAGCAGCTTGGCTAGCGGGAGGGAAAATACGCAGTATTTT	CASSLASGRENTQYF
.	TRBD2	TRBV2	TRBJ2-1	TGTGCCAGCAATATAGCGGGAGTAATCAATGAGCAGTTCTTC	CASNIAGVINEQFF
.	.	TRBV30	TRBJ2-3	TGTGCCTCCGGGGTGGGGACTTTTTCACGTGATACGCAGTATTTT	CASGVGTFSRDTQYF
.	TRBD2	TRBV11-2	TRBJ2-5	TGTGCCAGCAGCCCTTCGGGACTAATAAAGACCCAGTACTTC	CASSPSGLIKTQYF
.	.	TRBV28	TRBJ2-3	TGTGCCAGCAGTAAGCTGGGGAGGCCTGACACAGATACGCAGTATTTT	CASSKLGRPDTDTQYF
.	.	TRBV7-8	TRBJ1-1	TGTGCCAGCATCCGGAAACAGGGGAACACTGAAGCTTTCTTT	CASIRKQGNTEAFF
few	.	TRBV2	TRBJ1-3	TGTGCCAGCAGTGGGGGGAGGGTATCAGCTGGAAACACCATATATTTT	CASSGGRVSAGNTIYF
.	.	TRBV5-4	TRBJ2-2	TGTGCCAGCAGCTTTGCGGGGTCCGGGGAGCTGTTTTTT	CASSFAGSGELFF
.	TRBD1	TRBV7-8	TRBJ1-4	TGTGCCAGCAGCTTATCGAGGGGACAGGGCGGAAAACTGTTTTTT	CASSLSRGQGGKLFF
.	.	TRBV7-2	TRBJ2-1	TGTGCCAGCAGCTTAGGTACCGGGTCAATGACGCAGTTCTTC	CASSLGTGSMTQFF
.	.	TRBV9	TRBJ2-7	TGTGCCAGCAGCACCGAGGCGACTTCCCCCTACGAGCAGTACTTC	CASSTEATSPYEQYF
.	TRBD1	TRBV7-2	TRBJ2-1	TGTGCCAGCAGCTCCACGACAGGGGCCCATTCCTACAATGAGCAGTTCTTC	CASSSTTGAHSYNEQFF
.	.	TRBV7-9	TRBJ2-7	TGTGCCAGCAGCAAGCCGGGAGTTTACGAGCAGTACTTC	CASSKPGVYEQYF
.	.	TRBV10-2	TRBJ2-5	TGCGCCAGCAGTGATGGGGGGAACCAAGAGACCCAGTACTTC	CASSDGGNQETQYF
.	TRBD1	TRBV7-9	TRBJ2-7	TGTGCCAGCAGCCCAGGACAGGGGGAATACGAGCAGTACTTC	CASSPGQGEYEQYF
.	TRBD1	TRBV5-1	TRBJ1-2	TGCGCCAGCAGCTTAGGGACAGCTAACTATGGCTACACCTTC	CASSLGTANYGYTF
.	.	TRBV28	TRBJ1-1	TGTGCCAGCAGGGACCCGCAGGGTTTTAAAGCTTTCTTT	CASRDPQGFKAFF
.	TRBD2	TRBV7-3	TRBJ2-3	TGTGCCAGCAGCTTAAATAGCGGGGCAGATACGCAGTATTTT	CASSLNSGADTQYF
.	.	TRBV29-1	TRBJ2-1	TGCAGCGTTGAAAGCTCCGCGCAAGGGGCCAATGAGCAGTTCTTC	CSVESSAQGANEQFF
few	.	TRBV5-1	TRBJ1-1	TGCGCCAGCAGCTCCCCACAGGGCCGAGAAGCTTTCTTT	CASSSPQGREAFF
.	.	TRBV7-9	TRBJ2-3	TGTGCCAGCAGCTTGGACGGGATTGAGACAGATACGCAGTATTTT	CASSLDGIETDTQYF
.	TRBD1	TRBV19	TRBJ1-2	TGTGCCAGTAAAACTGACAGGGTCTACTATGGCTACACCTTC	CASKTDRVYYGYTF